This T cell receptor (beta chain) stems from a study of cytotoxic CD8 clonotypes in ibrutinib-treated CLL. Libraries were prepared by immunoSEQ multiplex PCR; TCRdb keeps only in-frame clonotypes and omits some of them. The sample carries approximately 120,000 clones, 45% to 65% recorded once. Trimming cost V 5 bases and J 5 bases, with 13 bases left between them. CDR1 is SGHTA and CDR2 is FQGTGA in the germline V gene. The length of the CDR3 is 14 residues. The chain is built from TRBV7-3 and TRBJ2-1; D is uncertain. Sequencing was performed on PBMCs, taken after 24 months of ibrutinib treatment. This clonotype was sampled from a human donor with chronic lymphocytic leukemia. The CDR3 reads CASSVLSNHNEQFF. CDR3 nucleotide sequence: TGTGCCAGCAGCGTCCTCTCTAACCACAATGAGCAGTTCTTC.